The 21 T cell receptor beta chains in this list originate from one sample, sequenced in a study of blood T cell repertoires in COVID-19. Repertoires were generated with immunoSEQ multiplex PCR, while TCRdb's copy carries only in-frame clones and drops some. The sample includes some 40,000 clones, around 86% seen only once; the top ten take around 40%. The sequencing input was peripheral blood. The receptor set was obtained from a woman aged 80 or over with acute or convalescent COVID-19.

The CDR3 loop reads CASSTRTGVDTQYF. The CDR3 region has the DNA TGTGCCAGCAGCACACGGACAGGGGTAGATACGCAGTATTTT. The chain joins TRBV11-3 to TRBJ2-3; 9 nucleotides align to TRBD1. CDR1 and CDR2 from the germline V gene are SGHNT and YENEEA. CDR3 length: 14 residues. J was trimmed by 5 bases and V by 5 bases; bases with no gene match: 5.

The CDR3 DNA is TGTGCCAGCAGCTGGGCGACAGGGGAGAACACTGAAGCTTTCTTT. Translation gives CASSWATGENTEAFF. The chain recombines TRBV11-2 with TRBJ1-1, with 8 bases fitting TRBD1. The length of the CDR3 is 15 residues. With 4 bases clipped from V and 1 base from J, the junction kept 5 bases outside the gene matches. Germline CDR1 is SGHAT and CDR2 is FQNNGV. The full variable domain, in which reference TRBV11-2 and TRBJ1-1 provide the parts outside the CDR3, is EAGVAQSPRYKIIEKRQSVAFWCNPISGHATLYWYQQILGQGPKLLIQFQNNGVVDDSQLPKDRFSAERLKGVDSTLKIQPAKLEDSAVYLCASSWATGENTEAFFGQGTRLTVV.

The chain recombines TRBV5-6 with TRBJ2-3; possible D gene TRBD1, 5 bases. The germline V gene has CDR1 SGHDT and CDR2 YYEEEE. V was cut by 0 bases and J by 4 bases, with 6 bases left in between. CDR3 length: 13 residues. CDR3 region: CASSLVRADTQYF. In DNA, the CDR3 is TGTGCCAGCAGCTTGGTCAGGGCAGATACGCAGTATTTT.

This clone was observed a handful of times. The chain joins TRBV6-5 to TRBJ1-2; TRBD1 matches 8 bases. Trimming at V came to 6 bases and at J to 7 bases, leaving 7 bases not matched to a gene. The CDR3 consists of 13 residues. Germline-derived CDR1 and CDR2 are MNHEY and SVGAGI. Written as DNA, the CDR3 is TGTGCCAGCAGCCTGGACAGGGAGAGTGGCTACACCTTC. Translation gives CASSLDRESGYTF.

This clone occurred a few times. This sequence joins TRBV4-1 and TRBJ1-2; D is unresolved. Trimming took 1 base from V and 8 from J, leaving 14 bases between them. The CDR3 is 14 residues long. Germline lookup yields CDR1 MGHRA and CDR2 YSYEKL. This CDR3 reads CASSQALELGGYTF. The CDR3 DNA is TGCGCCAGCAGCCAAGCTTTGGAGTTAGGCGGCTACACCTTC.

The V and J genes are TRBV20-1 and TRBJ2-1, with TRBD2 matching 7 bases. CDR3 length: 11 residues. Germline CDR1 is DFQATT and CDR2 is SNEGSKA (reference sequence). The V and J ends lost 7 bases and 7 bases, in that order; junction bases with no gene match: 4. The DNA for the CDR3 is TGCAGTGGGGGGGGAGAGAATGAGCAGTTCTTC. This codes for CSGGGENEQFF.

The chain has TRBV5-5 and TRBJ1-3; the match to TRBD1 covers 10 bases. The CDR3 runs to 18 residues. Trimming at V came to 4 bases and at J to 0 bases, leaving 10 bases not matched to a gene. CDR1 and CDR2 from the germline V gene are SGHKS and YYEKEE (reference sequence). CDR3 region: CASSLRTGGLFSGNTIYF. DNA of the CDR3: TGTGCCAGCAGCCTCAGGACAGGGGGTCTCTTCTCTGGAAACACCATATATTTT.

The chain recombines TRBV3-1 (or the pseudogene TRBV3-2) with TRBJ2-1; TRBD2 aligns across 12 bases. The junction had 2 bases not matched to a gene; V was cut back by 6 bases and J by 5 bases. The CDR3 loop spans 14 amino acids. Germline-derived CDR1 and CDR2 are LGHDT and YNNKEL (reference sequence). The CDR3 nucleotides are TGTGCCAGCAGTGGACTAGCGGGGAACAATGAGCAGTTCTTC. This encodes CASSGLAGNNEQFF.

The chain combines TRBV11-2 with TRBJ1-5; tentative D call: TRBD1 (6 bases). Germline V gives CDR1 SGHAT, CDR2 FQNNGV. Trimming left V 3 bases short and J 7 bases short, with 13 bases between. The CDR3 covers 14 residues. The CDR3 nucleotides read TGTGCCAGCAGCTTTAACAGGGACGGCCAGCCCCAGCATTTT. Translated, it gives CASSFNRDGQPQHF.

The chain employs TRBV4-1 and TRBJ2-7; 8 positions agree with TRBD1. The CDR3 is 18 amino acids. V shed 0 bases, J shed 4 bases, and the junction held 14 bases outside the gene matches. Germline assignment: CDR1 MGHRA and CDR2 YSYEKL. The CDR3 DNA sequence: TGCGCCAGCAGCCAAGATATTCAGGGGGCAACGGCCTCTTACGAGCAGTACTTC. Translating it yields CASSQDIQGATASYEQYF.

The V call is TRBV3-1 (or the pseudogene TRBV3-2), the J call TRBJ2-3, with 9 bases that match TRBD2. The germline V gene has CDR1 LGHDT and CDR2 YNNKEL (reference sequence). The CDR3 totals 14 residues. After removal of 0 bases from V and 8 bases from J, the junction contained 3 bases not matched to a gene. CDR3 in DNA: TGTGCCAGCAGCCAAGACCTAGCGGGGTTTACGCAGTATTTT. It encodes CASSQDLAGFTQYF.

The V and J genes are TRBV6-2 or TRBV6-3 and TRBJ1-6; D is ambiguous. Per germline, CDR1 MNHEY and CDR2 SVGEGT. Trimming shortened V by 5 bases and J by 9 bases, and 17 bases separated the two germline ends. The CDR3 extends over 15 amino acids. This chain's CDR3 is CASSPGPGLGSPLHF. As DNA, the CDR3 is TGTGCCAGCAGTCCCGGTCCGGGATTGGGTTCACCCCTCCACTTT.

The V and J genes are TRBV19 and TRBJ1-5; 8 bases match TRBD1. V was pared by 6 bases and J by 6 bases, with 10 bases of the junction left unmatched. This CDR3 comprises 15 residues. Looked up from germline, CDR1 is LNHDA and CDR2 is SQIVND (reference sequence). CDR3 in amino acids: CASSFDRGESQPQHF. The DNA of the CDR3 is TGTGCCAGTAGCTTCGACAGGGGTGAAAGTCAGCCCCAGCATTTT.

This chain connects TRBV7-2 to TRBJ1-2; D is undetermined. Trimming removed 4 bases at V and 4 bases at J, with 19 bases between. Germline lookup yields CDR1 SGHTA and CDR2 FQGNSA. The CDR3 is 16 amino acids. DNA of the CDR3: TGTGCCAGCAGCTCTCCCTCCGGGAGGGTAGGCTATGGCTACACCTTC. Protein product: CASSSPSGRVGYGYTF.

This clone has just a few counts. The chain combines TRBV27 with TRBJ1-5; maybe TRBD1 (5 bases). Trimming shortened V by 8 bases and J by 6 bases, and 26 bases separated the two germline ends. The CDR3 totals 17 residues. Germline V CDR1 and CDR2: MNHEY, SMNVEV (reference sequence). CDR3 sequence (DNA): TGTGCCAGCTCCTCCCCTGCCCCCCCCAGGGCGTCTCAGCCCCAGCATTTT. Translated: CASSSPAPPRASQPQHF.

This chain connects TRBV4-1 to TRBJ2-5, with D tentatively TRBD2 (5 bases). CDR1 and CDR2 (germline): MGHRA, YSYEKL. The CDR3 spans 13 residues. Trimming stripped 4 bases from V and 5 bases from J, with 11 bases between. CDR3 DNA: TGCGCCAGCAGCCGCTGGAGGCGCGAGACCCAGTACTTC. As protein: CASSRWRRETQYF.

This clone was observed a few times. CDR3: CASSLDLSGNQPQHF. The CDR3 DNA sequence: TGTGCCAGCAGCTTAGATCTTTCAGGGAATCAGCCCCAGCATTTT. The chain links TRBV11-2 to TRBJ1-5; D might be TRBD1 (5 bases). Germline V lookup: CDR1 SGHAT, CDR2 FQNNGV. V was cut by 0 bases and J by 4 bases, with 10 bases left in between. The CDR3 is 15 amino acids.

This clone has only a few counts. This chain uses TRBV6-5 with TRBJ1-4; D might be TRBD1 (5 bases). The V end was cut by 2 bases, the J end by 3 bases, with 13 bases between. The CDR3 is 16 amino acids. Germline CDR1 reads MNHEY; CDR2 reads SVGAGI. CDR3 DNA sequence: TGTGCCAGCAGTTACAGGGGAGGGACTTCTAATGAAAAACTGTTTTTT. Encoded protein: CASSYRGGTSNEKLFF.

This chain uses TRBV27 with TRBJ2-2; possible D gene TRBD1, 6 bases. CDR3 length equals 14 residues. CDR1 and CDR2 from the germline V gene are MNHEY and SMNVEV (reference sequence). The ends were cut back, 5 bases at V and 7 bases at J, with 14 bases in the middle. The CDR3 protein is CASSVTGSSGELFF. The CDR3 nucleotides read TGTGCCAGCAGTGTTACAGGGTCTAGCGGGGAGCTGTTTTTT.

The chain joins TRBV5-1 to TRBJ2-2, with D tentatively TRBD2 (5 bases). This CDR3 contains 15 residues. Looked up from germline, CDR1 is SGHRS and CDR2 is YFSETQ. The V end lost 4 bases, the J end lost 4 bases, and 14 bases lay between the germline ends. The CDR3 sequence is CASSPIPLGTGELFF. In nucleotides, the CDR3 is TGCGCCAGCAGCCCGATTCCACTAGGCACCGGGGAGCTGTTTTTT.

The chain links TRBV11-3 to TRBJ2-6, with 7 bases identical to TRBD1. CDR3 length: 17 residues. CDR1 is SGHNT and CDR2 is YENEEA in the germline V gene. V was pared by 4 bases and J by 0 bases, with 6 bases of the junction left unmatched. The CDR3 sequence is CASSSLGGYSGANVLTF. The CDR3 nucleotides are TGTGCCAGCAGCTCATTAGGGGGCTACTCTGGGGCCAACGTCCTGACTTTC.